This TCR beta chain was identified in a study of blood T cell repertoires in COVID-19. Study background: Samples representing acute and convalescent COVID-19 were sourced from the United States, Italy and Spain. The analysed material was cDNA or gDNA that came from T cells, B-cell-depleted T cells, or PBMCs.

Original handling: Reference gene primer amplification gave estimated nucleated cell counts. Generated by immunoSEQ multiplex PCR, the TCRdb table keeps only in-frame clones and is missing some. The V and J calls and clone size were taken over from that table, and D and trimming were inferred from the DNA. The table records about 8,300 clones, over 75% of them present only once. Sequencing was done on a sample of peripheral blood. The origin of this receptor is a human donor in a cohort sampled during active COVID-19.

The chain's CDR3 is CASSLPTGSSIDEQYF. The CDR3 DNA follows: TGCGCCAGCAGCTTACCAACAGGTTCTTCCATCGACGAGCAGTACTTC. The chain joins TRBV5-1 to TRBJ2-7; D may be TRBD1 (5 bases). The CDR3 length is 16 residues. Germline values: CDR1 SGHRS, CDR2 YFSETQ. V dropped 2 bases and J dropped 5 bases, with 20 bases sitting between them. The full variable domain, completed using reference TRBV5-1 and TRBJ2-7, is KAGVTQTPRYLIKTRGQQVTLSCSPISGHRSVSWYQQTPGQGLQFLFEYFSETQRNKGNFPGRFSGRQFSNSRSEMNVSTLELGDSALYLCASSLPTGSSIDEQYFGPGTRLTVT.